This T cell receptor (beta chain) emerged from a study of Ad26.COV2.S vaccination and SARS-CoV-2 variants. As for the study in general: As a participant in COV1001, the donor was in the Ad26.COV2.S trial arm. In the study, Ad26.COV2.S was injected intramuscularly once, or twice 56 days apart.

Study results and limitations: Vaccinees showed greater spike-specific TCR breadth than placebo recipients. TCR breadth and depth estimates may have understated total T cell responses.

V was pared by 7 bases and J by 4 bases, with 10 bases of the junction left unmatched. CDR1 is MNHEY and CDR2 is SVGAGI in the germline V gene. The CDR3 consists of 14 residues. As for treatment: over 15 received Ad26.COV2.S at low or high dose, single or two shots; roughly 5 received placebo; per-sample allocation not given. Repertoires come from day 63 after the first vaccine or placebo injection. This clone was found once. Its specificity is unknown. Measured with immunoSEQ multiplex PCR; TCRdb has only the in-frame clones, and not every one. The sample contains roughly 270,000 clones, around 87% of which appear only once.

V gene TRBV6-5 combines with J gene TRBJ2-7; 7 bases are shared with TRBD2. The receptor was derived from a person between 18 and 65 years old who received the Ad26.COV2.S COVID-19 vaccine or a placebo. The sequencing here drew on peripheral blood, taken in a trial of Ad26.COV2.S vaccine versus placebo. CDR3 residues: CASTFGGGRYEQYF. CDR3 in DNA: TGTGCCAGCACCTTCGGCGGGGGACGGTACGAGCAGTACTTC.